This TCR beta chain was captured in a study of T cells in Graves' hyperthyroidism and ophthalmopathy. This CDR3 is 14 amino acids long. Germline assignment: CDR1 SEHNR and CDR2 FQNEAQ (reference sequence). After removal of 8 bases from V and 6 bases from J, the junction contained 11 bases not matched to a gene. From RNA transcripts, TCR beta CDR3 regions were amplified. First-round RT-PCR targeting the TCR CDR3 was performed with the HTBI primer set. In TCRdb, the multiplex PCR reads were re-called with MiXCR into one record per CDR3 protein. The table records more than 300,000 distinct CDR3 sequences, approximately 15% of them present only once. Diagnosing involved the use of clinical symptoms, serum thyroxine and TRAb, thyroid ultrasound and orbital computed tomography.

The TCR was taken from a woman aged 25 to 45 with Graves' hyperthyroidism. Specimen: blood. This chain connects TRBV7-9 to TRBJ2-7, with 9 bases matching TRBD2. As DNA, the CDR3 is TGTGCCAGCGGCCTCTTAGCGGGAGCGGCCGAGCAGTACTTC. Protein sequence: CASGLLAGAAEQYF.